This TCR beta chain was observed in a study of regulatory T cells in long-lasting Graves disease. With iRepertoire HTBI primers and Arm-PCR of CDR3 regions, TCR beta libraries were built. Via MiXCR, TCRdb re-called the multiplex PCR reads, giving one row per CDR3 protein. Among hundreds of thousands of distinct CDR3 sequences listed, about 22% were seen once. This clonotype was seen a handful of times. Time point in this sample: persistent/refractory GD, antithyroid drugs over 5 years with positive TRAb. Preparation of the TCR library used RNA extracted from PBMCs. V was pared by 5 bases and J by 5 bases, with 18 bases between. The CDR3 runs to 15 residues. CDR1 is SGHVS, CDR2 FNYEAQ, per germline.

The source of this sequence is a female donor with Graves disease. This sequence joins TRBV7-6 and TRBJ1-1; D is unclear. The sequencing here drew on peripheral blood mononuclear cells (PBMCs), taken when the disease was refractory, from a patient treated with antithyroid drugs. This CDR3 is CASSPEGGRETEAFF. The CDR3 region has the DNA TGTGCCAGCAGCCCCGAGGGAGGGAGAGAAACTGAAGCTTTCTTT.